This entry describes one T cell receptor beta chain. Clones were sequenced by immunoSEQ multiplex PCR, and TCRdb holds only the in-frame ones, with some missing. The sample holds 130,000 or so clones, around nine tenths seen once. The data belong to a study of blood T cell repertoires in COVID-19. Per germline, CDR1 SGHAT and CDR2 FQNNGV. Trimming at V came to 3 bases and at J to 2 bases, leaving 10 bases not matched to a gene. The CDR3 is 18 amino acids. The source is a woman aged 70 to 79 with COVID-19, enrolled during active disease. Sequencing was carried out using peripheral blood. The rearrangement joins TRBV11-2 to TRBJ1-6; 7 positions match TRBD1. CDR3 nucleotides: TGTGCCAGCAGCTTTGAGGCGTTCCAGGGGGCCTATAATTCACCCCTCCACTTT. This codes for CASSFEAFQGAYNSPLHF.